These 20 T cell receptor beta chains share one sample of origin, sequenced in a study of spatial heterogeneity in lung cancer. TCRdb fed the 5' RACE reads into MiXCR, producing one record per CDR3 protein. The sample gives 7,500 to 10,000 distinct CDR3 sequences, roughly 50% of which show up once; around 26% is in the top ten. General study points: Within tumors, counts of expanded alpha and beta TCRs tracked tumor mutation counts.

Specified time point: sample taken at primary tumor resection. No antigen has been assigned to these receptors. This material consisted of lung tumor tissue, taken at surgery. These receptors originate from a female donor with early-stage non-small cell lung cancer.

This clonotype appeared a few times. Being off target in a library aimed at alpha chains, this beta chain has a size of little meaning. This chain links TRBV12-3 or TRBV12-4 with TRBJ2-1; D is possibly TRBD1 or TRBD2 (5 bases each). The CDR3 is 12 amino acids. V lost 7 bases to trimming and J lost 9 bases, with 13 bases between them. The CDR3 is CASKWDLSEQFF. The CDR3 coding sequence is TGTGCCAGCAAATGGGACCTTAGTGAGCAGTTCTTC.

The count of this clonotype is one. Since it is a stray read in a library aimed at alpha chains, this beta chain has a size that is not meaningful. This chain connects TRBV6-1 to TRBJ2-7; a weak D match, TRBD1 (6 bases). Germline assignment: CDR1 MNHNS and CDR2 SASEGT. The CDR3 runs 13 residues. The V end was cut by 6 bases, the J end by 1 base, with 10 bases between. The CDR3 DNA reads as TGTGCCAGCAGCGGACAGTTGTCCTACGAGCAGTACTTC. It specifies CASSGQLSYEQYF.

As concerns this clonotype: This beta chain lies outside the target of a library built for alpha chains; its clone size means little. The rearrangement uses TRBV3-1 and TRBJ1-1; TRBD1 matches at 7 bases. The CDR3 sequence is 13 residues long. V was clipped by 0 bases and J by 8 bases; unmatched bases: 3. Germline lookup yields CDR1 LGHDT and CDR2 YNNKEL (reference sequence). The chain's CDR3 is CASSQEDRAEAFF. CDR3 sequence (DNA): TGTGCCAGCAGCCAAGAAGACAGGGCCGAAGCTTTCTTT.

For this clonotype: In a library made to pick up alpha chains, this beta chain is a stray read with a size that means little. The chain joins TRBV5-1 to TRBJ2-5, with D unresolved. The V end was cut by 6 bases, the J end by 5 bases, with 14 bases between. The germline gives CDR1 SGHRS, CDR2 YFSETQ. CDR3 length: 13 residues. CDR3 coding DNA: TGCGCCAGCAACCCGGGCCCCGGGGAGACCCAGTACTTC. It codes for CASNPGPGETQYF.

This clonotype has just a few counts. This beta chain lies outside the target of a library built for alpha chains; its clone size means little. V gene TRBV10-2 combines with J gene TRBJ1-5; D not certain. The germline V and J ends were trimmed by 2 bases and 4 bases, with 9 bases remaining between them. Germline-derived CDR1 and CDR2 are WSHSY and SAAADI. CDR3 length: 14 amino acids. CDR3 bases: TGCGCCAGCAGTGAGCCAGGCGGGAATCAGCCCCAGCATTTT. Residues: CASSEPGGNQPQHF.

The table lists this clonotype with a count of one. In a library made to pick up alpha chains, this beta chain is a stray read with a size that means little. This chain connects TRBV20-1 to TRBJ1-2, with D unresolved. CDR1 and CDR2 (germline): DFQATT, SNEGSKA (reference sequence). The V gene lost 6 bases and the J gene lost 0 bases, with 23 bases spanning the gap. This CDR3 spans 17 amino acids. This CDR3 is CSAPKSRPGISNYGYTF. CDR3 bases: TGCAGTGCCCCCAAGAGTAGACCAGGAATATCTAACTATGGCTACACCTTC.

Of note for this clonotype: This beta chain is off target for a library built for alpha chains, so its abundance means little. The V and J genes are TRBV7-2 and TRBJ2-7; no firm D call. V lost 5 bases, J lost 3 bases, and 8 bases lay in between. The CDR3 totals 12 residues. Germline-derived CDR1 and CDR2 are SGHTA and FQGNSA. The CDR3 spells CASSPSGYEQYF. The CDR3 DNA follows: TGTGCCAGCAGCCCTAGTGGCTACGAGCAGTACTTC.

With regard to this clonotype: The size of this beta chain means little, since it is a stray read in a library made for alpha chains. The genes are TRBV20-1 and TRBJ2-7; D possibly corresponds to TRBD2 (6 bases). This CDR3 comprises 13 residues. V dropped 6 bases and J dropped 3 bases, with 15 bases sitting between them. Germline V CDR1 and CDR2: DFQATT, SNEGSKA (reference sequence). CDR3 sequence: CSAHGEDDYEQYF. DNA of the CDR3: TGCAGTGCCCACGGGGAGGATGACTACGAGCAGTACTTC.

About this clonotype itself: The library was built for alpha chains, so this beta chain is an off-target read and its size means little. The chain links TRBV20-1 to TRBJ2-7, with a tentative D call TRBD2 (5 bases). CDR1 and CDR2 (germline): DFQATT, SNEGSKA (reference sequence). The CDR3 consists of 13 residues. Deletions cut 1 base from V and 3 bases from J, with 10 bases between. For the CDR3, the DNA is TGCAGTGCTAGAGGACTCGGGGACTACGAGCAGTACTTC. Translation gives CSARGLGDYEQYF.

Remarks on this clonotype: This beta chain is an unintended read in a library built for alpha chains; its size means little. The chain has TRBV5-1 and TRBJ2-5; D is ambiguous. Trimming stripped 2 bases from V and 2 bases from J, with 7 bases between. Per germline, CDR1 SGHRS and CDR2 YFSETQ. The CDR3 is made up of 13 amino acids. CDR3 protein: CASSFMDQETQYF. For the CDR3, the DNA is TGCGCCAGCAGCTTCATGGATCAAGAGACCCAGTACTTC.

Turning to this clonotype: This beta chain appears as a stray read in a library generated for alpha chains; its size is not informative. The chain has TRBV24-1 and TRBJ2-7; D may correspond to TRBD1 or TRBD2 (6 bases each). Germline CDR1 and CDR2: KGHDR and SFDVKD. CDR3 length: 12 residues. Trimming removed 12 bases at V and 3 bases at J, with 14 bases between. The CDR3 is CASRRGRYEQYF. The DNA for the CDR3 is TGTGCCTCCCGCCGGGGGCGCTACGAGCAGTACTTC.

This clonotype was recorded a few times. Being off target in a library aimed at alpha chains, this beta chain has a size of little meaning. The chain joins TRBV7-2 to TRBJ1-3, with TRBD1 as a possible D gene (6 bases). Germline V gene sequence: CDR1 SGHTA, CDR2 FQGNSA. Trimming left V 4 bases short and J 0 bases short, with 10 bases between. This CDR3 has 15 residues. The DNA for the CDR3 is TGTGCCAGCAGCTCTAGGACAGTCTCTGGAAACACCATATATTTT. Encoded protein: CASSSRTVSGNTIYF. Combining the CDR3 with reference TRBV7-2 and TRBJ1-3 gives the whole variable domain GAGVSQSPSNKVTEKGKDVELRCDPISGHTALYWYRQSLGQGLEFLIYFQGNSAPDKSGLPSDRFSAERTGGSVSTLTIQRTQQEDSAVYLCASSSRTVSGNTIYFGEGSWLTVV.

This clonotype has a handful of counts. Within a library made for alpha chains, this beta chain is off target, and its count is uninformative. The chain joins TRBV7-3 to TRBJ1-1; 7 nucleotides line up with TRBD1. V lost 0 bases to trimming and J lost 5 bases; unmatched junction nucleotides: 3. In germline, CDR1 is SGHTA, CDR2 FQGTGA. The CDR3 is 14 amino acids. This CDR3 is CASSLTGRGTEAFF. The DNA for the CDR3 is TGTGCCAGCAGCTTAACGGGCAGGGGGACTGAAGCTTTCTTT.

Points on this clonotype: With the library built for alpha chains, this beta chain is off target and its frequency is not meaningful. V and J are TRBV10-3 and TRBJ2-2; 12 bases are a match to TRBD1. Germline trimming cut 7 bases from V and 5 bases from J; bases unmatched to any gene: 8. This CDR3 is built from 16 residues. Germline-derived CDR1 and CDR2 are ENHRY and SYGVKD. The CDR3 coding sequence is TGTGCCATCACCAATCCGGGACAGGGGGCGACCGGGGAGCTGTTTTTT. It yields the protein CAITNPGQGATGELFF.

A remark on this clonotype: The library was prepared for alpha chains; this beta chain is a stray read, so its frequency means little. This CDR3 is CSARGRYQETQYF. CDR3 sequence (DNA): TGCAGTGCTAGGGGTCGATACCAAGAGACCCAGTACTTC. The genes are TRBV20-1 and TRBJ2-5; no reliable D call. This CDR3 comprises 13 residues. V lost 3 bases to trimming and J lost 0 bases, with 8 bases between them. Germline V lookup: CDR1 DFQATT, CDR2 SNEGSKA (reference sequence).

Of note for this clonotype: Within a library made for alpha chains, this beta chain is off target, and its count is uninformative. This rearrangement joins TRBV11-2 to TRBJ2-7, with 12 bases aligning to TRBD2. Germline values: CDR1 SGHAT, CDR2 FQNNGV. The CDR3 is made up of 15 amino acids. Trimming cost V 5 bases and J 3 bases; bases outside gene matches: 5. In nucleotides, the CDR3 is TGTGCCAGCAGCCTCGGACTAGCGGGGATCTACGAGCAGTACTTC. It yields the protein CASSLGLAGIYEQYF.

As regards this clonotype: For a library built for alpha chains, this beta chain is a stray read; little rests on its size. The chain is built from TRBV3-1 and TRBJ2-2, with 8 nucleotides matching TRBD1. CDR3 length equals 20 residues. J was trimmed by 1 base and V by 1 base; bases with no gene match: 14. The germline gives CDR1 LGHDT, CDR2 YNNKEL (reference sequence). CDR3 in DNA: TGTGCCAGCAGCCAAGGTCTTTACGGACAGGGAGTATGGAACACCGGGGAGCTGTTTTTT. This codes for CASSQGLYGQGVWNTGELFF.

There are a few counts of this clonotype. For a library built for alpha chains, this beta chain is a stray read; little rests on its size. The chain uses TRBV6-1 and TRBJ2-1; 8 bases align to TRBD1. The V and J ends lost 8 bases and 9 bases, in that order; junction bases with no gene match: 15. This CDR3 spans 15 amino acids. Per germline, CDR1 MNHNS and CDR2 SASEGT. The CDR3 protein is CASLRRTGSMGEQFF. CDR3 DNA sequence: TGTGCCAGCCTAAGACGGACAGGGTCGATGGGTGAGCAGTTCTTC.

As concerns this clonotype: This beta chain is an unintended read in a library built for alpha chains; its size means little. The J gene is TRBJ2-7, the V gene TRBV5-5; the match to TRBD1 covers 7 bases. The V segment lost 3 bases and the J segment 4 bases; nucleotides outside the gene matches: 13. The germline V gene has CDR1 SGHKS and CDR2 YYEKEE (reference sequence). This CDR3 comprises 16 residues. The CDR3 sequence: CASSSPRTGAPYEQYF. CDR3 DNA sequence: TGTGCCAGCAGCTCTCCCCGGACAGGCGCCCCGTACGAGCAGTACTTC.

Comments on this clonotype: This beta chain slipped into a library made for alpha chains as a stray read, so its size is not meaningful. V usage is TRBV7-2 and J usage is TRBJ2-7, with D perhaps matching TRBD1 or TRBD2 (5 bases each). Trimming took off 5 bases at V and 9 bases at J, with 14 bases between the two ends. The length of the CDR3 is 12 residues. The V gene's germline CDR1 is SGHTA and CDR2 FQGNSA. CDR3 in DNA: TGTGCCAGCAGCCCAGGGACCTGGGGGCAGTACTTC. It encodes CASSPGTWGQYF.